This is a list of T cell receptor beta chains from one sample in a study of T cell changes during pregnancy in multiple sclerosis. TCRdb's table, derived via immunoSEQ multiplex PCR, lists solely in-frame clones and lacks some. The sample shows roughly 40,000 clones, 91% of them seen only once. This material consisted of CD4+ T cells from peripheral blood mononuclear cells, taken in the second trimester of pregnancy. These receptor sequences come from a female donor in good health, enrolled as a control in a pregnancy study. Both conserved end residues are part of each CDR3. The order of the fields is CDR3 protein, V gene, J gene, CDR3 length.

CDR3aa: CSATVINEQFF; v_gene: TRBV20-1; j_gene: TRBJ2-1; len: 11
CDR3aa: CASSSAGTGGETQYF; v_gene: TRBV7-8; j_gene: TRBJ2-5; len: 15
CDR3aa: CASSFLAGPGNSEKLFF; v_gene: TRBV5-1; j_gene: TRBJ1-4; len: 17
CDR3aa: CASSPPGAGNTEAFF; v_gene: TRBV6-5; j_gene: TRBJ1-1; len: 15
CDR3aa: CASSLDLLDGYTF; v_gene: TRBV5-4; j_gene: TRBJ1-2; len: 13
CDR3aa: CASSPYGQGNIQYF; v_gene: TRBV14; j_gene: TRBJ2-4; len: 14
CDR3aa: CASSFLMPGQGEEKLFF; v_gene: TRBV28; j_gene: TRBJ1-4; len: 17
CDR3aa: CAWSARGGTQYF; v_gene: TRBV30; j_gene: TRBJ2-3; len: 12
CDR3aa: CASTKTHRSSGNTIYF; v_gene: TRBV9; j_gene: TRBJ1-3; len: 16
CDR3aa: CASVPSSYYGYTF; v_gene: TRBV21-1; j_gene: TRBJ1-2; len: 13
CDR3aa: CASSPPGGLTDTQYF; v_gene: TRBV7-9; j_gene: TRBJ2-3; len: 15
CDR3aa: CASAGPYNEQFF; v_gene: TRBV9; j_gene: TRBJ2-1; len: 12
CDR3aa: CASSRGGADYEQYF; v_gene: TRBV11-3; j_gene: TRBJ2-7; len: 14
CDR3aa: CASSTQGENTGELFF; v_gene: TRBV5-1; j_gene: TRBJ2-2; len: 15
CDR3aa: CASSKAGTGYTEAFF; v_gene: TRBV6-5; j_gene: TRBJ1-1; len: 15
CDR3aa: CASSETGDTEAFF; v_gene: TRBV5-5; j_gene: TRBJ1-1; len: 13
CDR3aa: CASSQGSSGGLSDTQYF; v_gene: TRBV5-5; j_gene: TRBJ2-3; len: 17
CDR3aa: CASRGLAGYEQYF; v_gene: TRBV19; j_gene: TRBJ2-7; len: 13
CDR3aa: CASSLDGYGTGTENEQFF; v_gene: TRBV11-3; j_gene: TRBJ2-1; len: 18
CDR3aa: CASSIGTGNYGYTF; v_gene: TRBV19; j_gene: TRBJ1-2; len: 14
CDR3aa: CASSFGDRSSYNEQFF; v_gene: TRBV21-1; j_gene: TRBJ2-1; len: 16
CDR3aa: CASSEALIGNQPQHF; v_gene: TRBV2; j_gene: TRBJ1-5; len: 15
CDR3aa: CASSIGLAGGTQFF; v_gene: TRBV19; j_gene: TRBJ2-1; len: 14
CDR3aa: CAWNVDMSYGYTF; v_gene: TRBV30; j_gene: TRBJ1-2; len: 13
CDR3aa: CASKRDILSEQYF; v_gene: TRBV27; j_gene: TRBJ2-7; len: 13
CDR3aa: CSVNTGHGNQPQHF; v_gene: TRBV29-1; j_gene: TRBJ1-5; len: 14
CDR3aa: CASSPGVYTQYF; v_gene: TRBV7-8; j_gene: TRBJ2-3; len: 12
CDR3aa: CASSSAPSLAATQYF; v_gene: TRBV27; j_gene: TRBJ2-3; len: 15
CDR3aa: CSVEGGPSGTYNEQFF; v_gene: TRBV29-1; j_gene: TRBJ2-1; len: 16
CDR3aa: CASGGGAETQYF; v_gene: TRBV28; j_gene: TRBJ2-5; len: 12
CDR3aa: CAGGSAGGPLDTQYF; v_gene: TRBV28; j_gene: TRBJ2-3; len: 15
CDR3aa: CAISLTGTNYGYTF; v_gene: TRBV10-3; j_gene: TRBJ1-2; len: 14
CDR3aa: CASSLPAGGRHEQYF; v_gene: TRBV5-6; j_gene: TRBJ2-7; len: 15
CDR3aa: CASSDGTAYGYTF; v_gene: TRBV18; j_gene: TRBJ1-2; len: 13
CDR3aa: CASSLGWTGSGNTIYF; v_gene: TRBV5-1; j_gene: TRBJ1-3; len: 16
CDR3aa: CASRPSRQGDGYTF; v_gene: TRBV2; j_gene: TRBJ1-2; len: 14
CDR3aa: CASKPTTGIDTQYF; v_gene: TRBV19; j_gene: TRBJ2-3; len: 14
CDR3aa: CASSPAGVDFYNEQFF; v_gene: TRBV4-2; j_gene: TRBJ2-1; len: 16
CDR3aa: CASSPGQGSGANVLTF; v_gene: TRBV28; j_gene: TRBJ2-6; len: 16
CDR3aa: CASSLFTDSYEQYF; v_gene: TRBV7-9; j_gene: TRBJ2-7; len: 14
CDR3aa: CASSLAREDGYTF; v_gene: TRBV7-2; j_gene: TRBJ1-2; len: 13
CDR3aa: CASSYGLAGGPVTQYF; v_gene: TRBV27; j_gene: TRBJ2-5; len: 16
CDR3aa: CASSVTPSGGETQYF; v_gene: TRBV9; j_gene: TRBJ2-5; len: 15
CDR3aa: CASSVEEERYTIYF; v_gene: TRBV9; j_gene: TRBJ1-3; len: 14
CDR3aa: CASSQLAGSSYEQYF; v_gene: TRBV4-1; j_gene: TRBJ2-7; len: 15